This T cell receptor beta chain stems from a study of beta chain features in type 1 diabetes. Study-level points and caveats: Shortening that was moderate but significant affected the TCRB CDR3s of Type 1 diabetes patients in all four CD4+ subsets.

CD4+ naive, central memory, regulatory and stem cell-like memory cells were sorted via CD45RO/CCR7/CD25/CD127/CD95/CD27. This CDR3 has 14 amino acids. V was trimmed by 0 bases and J by 1 base, leaving 7 bases between them. Germline CDR1 reads SGHRS; CDR2 reads YFSETQ. This clone turned up a few times. Its specificity is not known. This specimen includes other DNA sequences encoding the same CDR3. The study reverse transcribed the entire isolated RNA, so it sequenced expressed TCRB transcripts. The protocol was immunoSEQ multiplex PCR, while the TCRdb copy is restricted to in-frame clones and leaves out a portion. Of approximately 600,000 clones detected, around 12% appear once; the ten largest clones hold more than 0.1%.

This receptor was identified in a man aged 25 to 40 with type 1 diabetes. The chain couples TRBV5-1 to TRBJ1-1; D remains ambiguous. The sequenced sample consisted of naive CD4+ T cells from blood. The CDR3 reads CASSLVGANTEAFF. DNA of the CDR3: TGCGCCAGCAGCTTGGTTGGAGCGAACACTGAAGCTTTCTTT.